This T cell receptor (beta chain) originates from a study of CD8 T cells in ankylosing spondylitis. Points from the study as a whole: Apparently characteristic of ankylosing spondylitis blood was a TCR beta motif (fewer than ten highly homologous variants). Disease-linked clones reportedly concentrated significantly in matched ankylosing spondylitis synovial fluid.

The CDR3 sequence is 15 residues long. V shed 7 bases and J 0 bases; nucleotides not matched to a gene: 4. The TCR beta libraries were generated through quantitative 5'-RACE incorporating molecular barcodes. TCRdb called the 5' RACE reads again in MiXCR, with one record for every CDR3 protein. The repertoire holds 500,000 to 550,000 distinct CDR3 sequences, with approximately 12% as singletons. With respect to this clonotype: The antigen remains unidentified.

The sample consisted of blood, either unsorted or a sorted T cell fraction (not recorded which). This receptor was identified in a male donor with ankylosing spondylitis. The V and J genes are TRBV12-3 or TRBV12-4 and TRBJ2-4; TRBD1 aligns across 9 bases. The CDR3 loop is CASNDRGLAKNIQYF. As DNA, the CDR3 is TGTGCCAGCAACGACAGGGGGTTAGCCAAAAACATTCAGTACTTC.